This TCR beta chain was sequenced during a study of blood T cell repertoires in COVID-19. Study summary: The analysed material was cDNA or gDNA that came from T cells, B-cell-depleted T cells, or PBMCs.

Original handling: Estimation of nucleated cell counts relied on the amplification of reference gene primers. Clones were read by immunoSEQ multiplex PCR, and TCRdb kept only the in-frame ones, dropping some. The DNA was the basis for D and trimming; V, J and clone size are from that table. The table has about 220,000 clones, roughly 86% seen once. In this sample, this clone turned up once. Trimming took 3 bases from V and 4 from J, leaving 9 bases between them. Germline loops: CDR1 MNHEY, CDR2 SMNVEV (reference sequence). The CDR3 length is 13 residues. The sequenced material came from peripheral blood. This sequence joins TRBV27 and TRBJ2-5, with TRBD1 as a possible D gene (5 bases). The receptor's source is a woman younger than 45 who had recovered from COVID-19. CDR3 DNA sequence: TGTGCCAGCAGTTTTAATAGGGGAGAGACCCAGTACTTC. It codes for CASSFNRGETQYF.